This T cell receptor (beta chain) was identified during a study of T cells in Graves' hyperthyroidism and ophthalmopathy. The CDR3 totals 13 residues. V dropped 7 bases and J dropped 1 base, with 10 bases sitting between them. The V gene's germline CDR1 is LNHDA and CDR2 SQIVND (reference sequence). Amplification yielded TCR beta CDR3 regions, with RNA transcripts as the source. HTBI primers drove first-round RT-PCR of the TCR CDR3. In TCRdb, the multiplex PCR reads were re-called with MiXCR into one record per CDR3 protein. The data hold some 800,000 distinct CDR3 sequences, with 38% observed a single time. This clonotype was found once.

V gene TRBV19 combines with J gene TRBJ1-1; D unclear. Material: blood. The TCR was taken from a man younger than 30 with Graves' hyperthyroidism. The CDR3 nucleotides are TGTGCCAGTAATCCGCACAAGAACACTGAAGCTTTCTTT. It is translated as CASNPHKNTEAFF.